The 14 T cell receptor beta chains listed next were all sequenced from one sample in a study of beta chain features in type 1 diabetes. Sequenced material consisted of expressed TCRB transcripts (all of the isolated RNA was reverse transcribed). Libraries were prepared by immunoSEQ multiplex PCR; TCRdb keeps only in-frame clonotypes and omits some of them. Of some 410,000 clones listed, about 10% are singletons. Sequencing input: naive CD4+ T cells from blood. All receptors come from a woman between 18 and 29 years old in good health.

This clone appeared a few times. The CDR3 is CASRVAGANTGELFF. As DNA, the CDR3 is TGTGCCAGCAGAGTAGCGGGGGCTAACACCGGGGAGCTGTTTTTT. The chain has TRBV4-2 and TRBJ2-2; TRBD2 agrees at 9 bases. Trimming took 6 bases from V and 2 from J; bases not matched to a gene: 4. Germline lookup yields CDR1 LGHNA and CDR2 YNFKEQ. This CDR3 is built from 15 residues.

The V and J genes are TRBV7-8 and TRBJ2-3; TRBD1 agrees at 9 bases. The CDR3 length is 16 residues. Germline V gene lookup returns CDR1 SGHVS and CDR2 FQNEAQ. After removal of 4 bases from V and 1 base from J, the junction contained 6 bases not matched to a gene. CDR3 DNA sequence: TGTGCCAGCAGCTGGGACAGGGCTGTTCGCACAGATACGCAGTATTTT. Protein product: CASSWDRAVRTDTQYF. Together with reference TRBV7-8 and TRBJ2-3, the CDR3 gives the full variable domain: GAGVSQSPRYKVAKRGQDVALRCDPISGHVSLFWYQQALGQGPEFLTYFQNEAQLDKSGLPSDRFFAERPEGSVSTLKIQRTQQEDSAVYLCASSWDRAVRTDTQYFGPGTRLTVL.

The V gene is TRBV23-1, the J gene TRBJ1-1; TRBD1 might be the D (5 bases). TRBV23-1 is designated an ORF whose function remains uncertain. V was shortened by 2 bases and J by 4 bases, with 20 bases between the two germline ends. The CDR3 consists of 17 residues. The chain's CDR3 is CASSQRNQSDRGTEAFF. The CDR3 region has the DNA TGCGCCAGCAGTCAACGAAACCAAAGCGATAGGGGCACTGAAGCTTTCTTT.

The chain employs TRBV10-3 and TRBJ2-1; D tentatively reads TRBD1 or TRBD2 (5 bases each). This CDR3 spans 16 amino acids. Trimming removed 3 bases at V and 4 bases at J, with 16 bases between. Germline loops: CDR1 ENHRY, CDR2 SYGVKD. The CDR3 here is CAISDYRDPNYNEQFF. The CDR3 DNA follows: TGTGCCATCAGTGACTACCGGGACCCTAATTACAATGAGCAGTTCTTC.

There are a few counts of this clone. The rearrangement joins TRBV7-2 to TRBJ1-5; 7 nucleotides agree with TRBD1. Germline trimming cut 5 bases from V and 5 bases from J; bases unmatched to any gene: 9. The CDR3 covers 15 residues. Germline values: CDR1 SGHTA, CDR2 FQGNSA. The CDR3 protein is CASSKGGRGDQPQHF. As DNA, the CDR3 is TGTGCCAGCAGCAAAGGGGGCAGGGGCGATCAGCCCCAGCATTTT.

V is TRBV6-6 and J is TRBJ2-1, with a possible D match to TRBD2 (7 bases). CDR3 size: 15 residues. Trimming left V 5 bases short and J 7 bases short, with 18 bases between. Germline V gene sequence: CDR1 MNHNY, CDR2 SVGAGI (reference sequence). CDR3 in DNA: TGTGCCAGCAGTGACGGACTAGAGAGGGGGAATGAGCAGTTCTTC. Translating it yields CASSDGLERGNEQFF.

This clone has a handful of counts. V is TRBV6-5 and J is TRBJ2-2, with D possibly matching TRBD2 (5 bases). Germline V gene data show CDR1 as MNHEY and CDR2 as SVGAGI. This CDR3 has 15 residues. Between the trimmed V and J ends, which lost 6 bases and 2 bases, there was a span of 13 bases. The CDR3 sequence is CASSTDYLNTGELFF. As DNA, the CDR3 is TGTGCCAGCAGCACCGACTACCTCAACACCGGGGAGCTGTTTTTT.

This clone was detected only a few times. The V and J genes are TRBV5-1 and TRBJ2-6; D unresolved. The CDR3 consists of 15 residues. The germline V and J ends were trimmed by 0 bases and 3 bases, with 7 bases remaining between them. The germline V gene has CDR1 SGHRS and CDR2 YFSETQ. The CDR3 reads CASSLVADGANVLTF. CDR3 DNA sequence: TGCGCCAGCAGCTTGGTCGCAGATGGGGCCAACGTCCTGACTTTC.

This clone appeared a few times. This chain joins TRBV5-1 and TRBJ2-2, with TRBD1 matching 8 bases. Germline V gene lookup returns CDR1 SGHRS and CDR2 YFSETQ. The CDR3 totals 15 residues. V gave up 4 bases and J gave up 4 bases; unmatched junction bases: 6. CDR3 nucleotides: TGCGCCAGCAGCCCCGGGACAGGTCCCACCGGGGAGCTGTTTTTT. Its protein product is CASSPGTGPTGELFF.

The chain uses TRBV25-1 and TRBJ2-5, with D unresolved. V was trimmed by 4 bases and J by 2 bases, leaving 8 bases between them. The CDR3 totals 13 residues. Germline V gene lookup returns CDR1 MGHDK and CDR2 SYGVNS. CDR3 residues: CASSGAGQETQYF. CDR3 coding DNA: TGTGCCAGCAGTGGGGCAGGACAAGAGACCCAGTACTTC.

This clone was counted only a few times. The chain joins TRBV7-3 to TRBJ2-2, with 7 bases fitting TRBD1. The CDR3 covers 15 residues. Germline assignment: CDR1 SGHTA and CDR2 FQGTGA. Unmatched junction bases numbered 3, after V lost 5 bases and J lost 0 bases. The CDR3 loop reads CASSPGTANTGELFF. The CDR3 DNA sequence: TGTGCCAGCAGCCCCGGGACAGCGAACACCGGGGAGCTGTTTTTT.

The rearrangement uses TRBV5-4 and TRBJ2-7; 9 bases fit TRBD1. Germline CDR1 and CDR2: SGHNT and YYREEE (reference sequence). J gave up 6 bases and V 4 bases, and 8 bases lay outside the gene matches. The CDR3 is made up of 14 amino acids. The CDR3 coding sequence is TGTGCCAGCAGCGCCCGGGACAGGGTCTCCGAGCAGTACGTC. This gives the protein CASSARDRVSEQYV.

About this clone itself: This sample includes further DNA sequences coding for the same CDR3. The rearrangement joins TRBV29-1 to TRBJ2-4, with 13 bases aligning to TRBD2. The V gene end was trimmed by 7 bases and the J gene end by 1 base; junction bases not matched to a gene: 10. Germline CDR1 and CDR2: SQVTM and ANQGSEA. There are 17 residues in the CDR3. CDR3 nucleotide sequence: TGCAGCGCACTAGCGGGAGGGCCTTTTCTGGCCAAAAACATTCAGTACTTC. It translates to CSALAGGPFLAKNIQYF.

This clone turned up a few times. Other DNA sequences from this sample encode an identical CDR3 as well. The rearrangement links TRBV7-9 to TRBJ2-7; no clear D gene. The V and J ends lost 6 bases and 3 bases respectively, with 3 bases between them. Germline CDR1 reads SEHNR; CDR2 reads FQNEAQ (reference sequence). The CDR3 is 10 amino acids. The chain's CDR3 is CASSNYEQYF. As DNA, the CDR3 is TGTGCCAGCAGTAACTACGAGCAGTACTTC.